This T cell receptor (beta chain) came from a study of regulatory T cells in long-lasting Graves disease. Ten or more counts support this clonotype. The germline gives CDR1 SGHDN, CDR2 FVKESK. This CDR3 has 15 residues. V was pared by 4 bases and J by 8 bases, with 11 bases of the junction left unmatched. Time point denoted: newly diagnosed GD, antithyroid drugs for less than 3 months. Construction of the TCR library relied on RNA isolated from PBMCs. Arm-PCR of CDR3 regions with iRepertoire HTBI primers generated TCR beta libraries. TCRdb itself ran the multiplex PCR reads through MiXCR, one entry per CDR3 protein. Among around 240,000 distinct CDR3 sequences listed, 15% to 20% were seen once. Another study also made use of these data, one on T cells in Graves' hyperthyroidism and ophthalmopathy. That study adds: In the first-round RT-PCR of the TCR CDR3, the HTBI primer set was used.

The sample here was peripheral blood mononuclear cells (PBMCs), taken at new diagnosis, from a patient treated with antithyroid drugs. The receptor's source is a woman in her twenties or thirties with Graves disease. The V gene is TRBV14, the J gene TRBJ2-1; 7 bases fit TRBD1. The CDR3 loop reads CASSRLDRVKDEQFF. CDR3 sequence (DNA): TGTGCCAGCAGCCGCCTCGACAGGGTAAAGGATGAGCAGTTCTTC.